The 31 T cell receptor beta chains in this list originate from one sample, sequenced in a study of shared clonotypes between healthy human individuals. TCRdb's table, derived via immunoSEQ multiplex PCR, lists solely in-frame clones and lacks some. The data hold around 1,100,000 clones, with roughly 77% observed a single time. Input material: memory CD4+ T cells from PBMCs. The subset here: CD45RA-negative fraction. The receptors come from a man between 18 and 29 years old in good health. Some clones in this sample may be carry-over from other donors' samples.

The gene calls are TRBV6-1 and TRBJ2-7; D may correspond to TRBD1 or TRBD2 (5 bases each). The CDR3 loop spans 14 amino acids. Trimming left V 2 bases short and J 0 bases short, with 8 bases between. Germline V lookup: CDR1 MNHNS, CDR2 SASEGT. Here the CDR3 reads CASSEWGSSYEQYF. The CDR3 DNA reads as TGTGCCAGCAGTGAATGGGGGAGCTCCTACGAGCAGTACTTC.

In this sample, this clone turned up once. The chain links TRBV6-5 to TRBJ1-5; D gene unclear. Germline V gene lookup returns CDR1 MNHEY and CDR2 SVGAGI. The V end lost 2 bases, the J end lost 9 bases, and 17 bases lay between the germline ends. This CDR3 has 15 amino acids. Here the CDR3 reads CASSYAGTDGWPQHF. The DNA for the CDR3 is TGTGCCAGCAGTTACGCGGGAACAGACGGCTGGCCCCAGCATTTT.

This chain links TRBV5-1 with TRBJ1-4; 9 bases are shared with TRBD1. The CDR3 is 14 residues long. Germline trimming cut 4 bases from V and 8 bases from J; bases unmatched to any gene: 6. Germline V gene lookup returns CDR1 SGHRS and CDR2 YFSETQ. In DNA, the CDR3 is TGCGCCAGCAGCGCCGGACAGGGGTGGGAAAAACTGTTTTTT. Residues: CASSAGQGWEKLFF.

This chain joins TRBV9 and TRBJ1-4; 7 bases agree with TRBD1. CDR1 is SGDLS and CDR2 is YYNGEE in the germline V gene. The V gene end was trimmed by 4 bases and the J gene end by 4 bases; junction bases not matched to a gene: 13. CDR3 length equals 17 residues. The CDR3 is CASSTPPGTADNEKLFF. The CDR3, as DNA: TGTGCCAGCAGCACACCTCCCGGGACAGCAGATAATGAAAAACTGTTTTTT.

Of note for this clone: At the DNA level, this CDR3 is encoded by other sequences in the same sample as well. This rearrangement joins TRBV5-6 to TRBJ2-7; D may be TRBD1 or TRBD2 (5 bases each). The CDR3 loop spans 15 amino acids. The V end was cut by 4 bases, the J end by 9 bases, with 23 bases between. Germline V lookup: CDR1 SGHDT, CDR2 YYEEEE. DNA of the CDR3: TGTGCCAGCAGCGCCTTAGGGACGGCTGACCCAACGCAGTACTTC. It yields the protein CASSALGTADPTQYF.

The CDR3 loop is CASSAAGGPENEQFF. CDR3 nucleotide sequence: TGCGCCAGCAGCGCAGCGGGAGGACCTGAAAATGAGCAGTTCTTC. This chain uses TRBV5-1 with TRBJ2-1, with TRBD2 matching over 9 bases. Germline V lookup: CDR1 SGHRS, CDR2 YFSETQ. Trimming removed 4 bases from V and 7 bases from J; junction bases left unmatched: 9. The CDR3 contains 15 residues.

A single count supports this clone. The rearrangement joins TRBV7-2 to TRBJ2-6; D unresolved. The CDR3 runs to 17 residues. V was pared by 3 bases and J by 1 base, with 13 bases between. CDR1 is SGHTA and CDR2 is FQGNSA in the germline V gene. This CDR3 is CASSLLGIGSGANVLTF. The CDR3 bases are TGTGCCAGCAGCTTGTTAGGTATTGGTTCTGGGGCCAACGTCCTGACTTTC.

In its sample, this clone was seen a few times. The V gene is TRBV28, the J gene TRBJ2-7; D not resolved. Per the germline V gene, CDR1 is MDHEN and CDR2 is SYDVKM. Trimming took off 6 bases at V and 3 bases at J, with 6 bases between the two ends. The CDR3 totals 11 residues. The CDR3: CASSKFYEQYF. In nucleotides, the CDR3 is TGTGCCAGCAGCAAATTCTACGAGCAGTACTTC.

The chain combines TRBV29-1 with TRBJ2-5; D is perhaps TRBD2 (5 bases). CDR1 is SQVTM and CDR2 is ANQGSEA in the germline V gene. This CDR3 has 14 residues. V was cut by 5 bases and J by 4 bases, with 17 bases left in between. CDR3 bases: TGCAGCGTTCCCTTAACTAGTTTGGGAGAGACCCAGTACTTC. Protein sequence: CSVPLTSLGETQYF. The complete variable domain, with remaining parts taken from reference TRBV29-1 and TRBJ2-5, reads SAVISQKPSRDICQRGTSLTIQCQVDSQVTMMFWYRQQPGQSLTLIATANQGSEATYESGFVIDKFPISRPNLTFSTLTVSNMSPEDSSIYLCSVPLTSLGETQYFGPGTRLLVL.

DNA for the CDR3: TGTGCCAGCAGTGAAAACAAGCCCAGTGAGCAGTTCTTC. It codes for CASSENKPSEQFF. V usage is TRBV25-1 and J usage is TRBJ2-1, with D unclear. Germline V gives CDR1 MGHDK, CDR2 SYGVNS. The CDR3 contains 13 residues. V lost 2 bases to trimming and J lost 9 bases, with 11 bases between them.

This clone has just a few counts. The chain links TRBV2 to TRBJ2-5, with 10 bases aligning to TRBD1. Germline values: CDR1 SNHLY, CDR2 FYNNEI. This CDR3 comprises 14 residues. The V and J ends lost 8 bases and 5 bases, in that order; junction bases with no gene match: 8. CDR3 protein: CASGRDRGDETQYF. CDR3 DNA sequence: TGTGCCAGCGGGCGGGACAGGGGAGACGAGACCCAGTACTTC.

This chain joins TRBV18 and TRBJ2-7, with D possibly TRBD1 on 6 matching bases. The CDR3 consists of 14 residues. CDR1 KGHSH and CDR2 LQKENI come from the germline V gene. With 0 bases removed from V and 6 bases from J, the gap between germline ends came to 12 bases. CDR3 nucleotide sequence: TGTGCCAGCTCACCACCGTCGGCAGGGGCCGAGCAGTACTTC. Encoded protein: CASSPPSAGAEQYF.

This rearrangement joins TRBV10-1 to TRBJ2-3; 9 bases fit TRBD1. Germline CDR1 reads WNHNN; CDR2 reads SYGVQD (reference sequence). Trimming at V came to 9 bases and at J to 4 bases, leaving 5 bases not matched to a gene. The CDR3 has 13 residues. In nucleotides, the CDR3 is TGCGCCAGTCTGGGACAGGGATCAGATACGCAGTATTTT. It specifies CASLGQGSDTQYF.

This sequence joins TRBV27 and TRBJ1-2, with D uncertain. Germline CDR1 reads MNHEY; CDR2 reads SMNVEV (reference sequence). The V end lost 3 bases, the J end lost 7 bases, and 12 bases lay between the germline ends. This CDR3 is built from 13 residues. The CDR3 DNA is TGTGCCAGCAGTTTGGGTCCCTGGGGTGGCTACACCTTC. This sequence encodes CASSLGPWGGYTF.

This clone was observed a few times. The chain carries TRBV21-1 and TRBJ1-5. TRBV21-1 is listed as a pseudogene. This CDR3 has 17 residues. The CDR3 sequence: CASSVADRKYSNQPQHF. In nucleotides, the CDR3 is TGTGCCAGCAGCGTCGCCGACCGAAAATATAGCAATCAGCCCCAGCATTTT.

The rearrangement links TRBV18 to TRBJ2-2; TRBD1 aligns across 7 bases. The CDR3 has 15 amino acids. Trimming cost V 6 bases and J 5 bases; bases outside gene matches: 9. CDR1 is KGHSH and CDR2 is LQKENI in the germline V gene. In DNA, the CDR3 is TGTGCCAGCTCTCCCGCACAGGGGAGAACCGGGGAGCTGTTTTTT. Translated: CASSPAQGRTGELFF.

In regard to this clone: Since a much larger clone is just one base distant, this may be a read error. Different DNA sequences within this sample yield the same CDR3. The chain carries TRBV28 and TRBJ1-2; 9 nucleotides align to TRBD1. The CDR3 runs 13 residues. V was clipped by 6 bases and J by 4 bases; unmatched bases: 3. Germline CDR1 is MDHEN and CDR2 is SYDVKM. CDR3 protein: CASSPTGGYGYTF. The CDR3 nucleotides are TGTGCCAGCAGCCCGACAGGGGGCTATGGCTACACCTTC.

Turning to this clone: This may stem from a read error, because a much larger clone lies one nucleotide away. Because the CDR3 is missing its conserved closing phenylalanine or tryptophan, this is likely a read error. J is TRBJ1-5 and V is TRBV29-1, with D perhaps TRBD1 (6 bases). Per germline, CDR1 SQVTM and CDR2 ANQGSEA. The germline V and J ends were trimmed by 7 bases and 3 bases, with 13 bases remaining between them. CDR3 size: 13 residues. CDR3 residues: CSASDRNNQPQHS. For the CDR3, the DNA is TGCAGCGCATCGGACAGAAACAATCAGCCCCAGCATTCT.

As regards this clone: The sample has other DNA sequences that encode this CDR3 too. This chain uses TRBV2 with TRBJ2-7; D call uncertain. CDR1 and CDR2 (germline): SNHLY, FYNNEI. V was pared by 6 bases and J by 0 bases, with 0 bases between. There are 10 residues in the CDR3. As DNA, the CDR3 is TGTGCCAGCAGCTCCTACGAGCAGTACTTC. Its translation is CASSSYEQYF.

The count of this clone is one. The genes are TRBV6-1 and TRBJ2-3; D unclear. V shed 1 base and J shed 2 bases, with 16 bases lying between them. CDR1 is MNHNS and CDR2 is SASEGT in the germline V gene. The CDR3 has 17 amino acids. The CDR3 DNA follows: TGTGCCAGCAGTGAAGAAACCTCAGACTTAACCACAGATACGCAGTATTTT. This sequence encodes CASSEETSDLTTDTQYF.

This clone has a handful of counts. The chain uses TRBV7-2 and TRBJ2-5; D gene ambiguous. Germline V gives CDR1 SGHTA, CDR2 FQGNSA. Between the trimmed V and J ends, which lost 1 base and 5 bases, there was a span of 8 bases. This CDR3 contains 13 residues. CDR3 in amino acids: CASSLGGRETQYF. As DNA, the CDR3 is TGTGCCAGCAGCTTAGGGGGTAGGGAGACCCAGTACTTC.

The chain uses TRBV5-1 and TRBJ2-1; 7 positions match TRBD1. V shed 4 bases, J shed 7 bases, and the junction held 8 bases outside the gene matches. Germline assignment: CDR1 SGHRS and CDR2 YFSETQ. The CDR3 has 14 residues. CDR3 residues: CASSGMGQQNEQFF. CDR3 in DNA: TGCGCCAGCAGCGGAATGGGACAGCAAAATGAGCAGTTCTTC.

The rearrangement uses TRBV9 and TRBJ2-5; the match to TRBD2 covers 15 bases. Looked up from germline, CDR1 is SGDLS and CDR2 is YYNGEE. J was trimmed by 4 bases and V by 4 bases; bases with no gene match: 14. The CDR3 covers 19 residues. The CDR3 DNA sequence: TGTGCCAGCAGCTCAGGACTAGCGGGAGGGCCGGGGGTAGGAGAGACCCAGTACTTC. Its protein product is CASSSGLAGGPGVGETQYF.

V usage is TRBV6-6 and J usage is TRBJ2-5; 11 bases line up with TRBD2. V shed 6 bases, J shed 5 bases, and the junction held 8 bases outside the gene matches. This CDR3 has 15 amino acids. Germline CDR1 is MNHNY and CDR2 is SVGAGI (reference sequence). The CDR3 loop reads CASRRDLAGGETQYF. The DNA for the CDR3 is TGTGCCAGCAGAAGGGATTTAGCGGGGGGGGAGACCCAGTACTTC.

This clone was recorded once. The sample holds other DNA sequences that translate to the same CDR3. The rearrangement links TRBV5-1 to TRBJ2-1; D unresolved. Germline V CDR1 and CDR2: SGHRS, YFSETQ. This CDR3 has 13 residues. With 3 bases removed from V and 3 bases from J, the gap between germline ends came to 7 bases. In DNA form, the CDR3 reads TGCGCCAGCAGCTCGAGCAGCTACAATGAGCAGTTCTTC. Protein sequence: CASSSSSYNEQFF. The full variable domain, completed using reference TRBV5-1 and TRBJ2-1, is KAGVTQTPRYLIKTRGQQVTLSCSPISGHRSVSWYQQTPGQGLQFLFEYFSETQRNKGNFPGRFSGRQFSNSRSEMNVSTLELGDSALYLCASSSSSYNEQFFGPGTRLTVL.

The gene calls are TRBV28 and TRBJ2-1; no firm D call. V lost 9 bases, J lost 4 bases, and 10 bases lay in between. Looked up from germline, CDR1 is MDHEN and CDR2 is SYDVKM. The CDR3 is 12 amino acids. CDR3 nucleotides: TGTGCCAGTAACTTAAGGTACAATGAGCAGTTCTTC. As protein: CASNLRYNEQFF.

V gene TRBV7-8 combines with J gene TRBJ2-7, with 11 bases matching TRBD2. The ends lost 5 bases at V and 2 bases at J; junction bases unmatched: 8. This CDR3 is built from 16 residues. The germline gives CDR1 SGHVS, CDR2 FQNEAQ. CDR3 region: CASSPTPTSGTYEQYF. Written as DNA, the CDR3 is TGTGCCAGCAGCCCCACCCCGACTAGCGGGACCTACGAGCAGTACTTC.

This rearrangement joins TRBV2 to TRBJ2-3; the match to TRBD2 covers 10 bases. The CDR3 has 14 amino acids. The ends lost 10 bases at V and 0 bases at J; junction bases unmatched: 4. Per germline, CDR1 SNHLY and CDR2 FYNNEI. The CDR3 DNA is TGTGCCAAGACTAGCGGGTCTAGCACAGATACGCAGTATTTT. This codes for CAKTSGSSTDTQYF.

V and J are TRBV5-1 and TRBJ2-5; TRBD1 aligns across 10 bases. The CDR3 runs 17 residues. Germline CDR1 SGHRS, CDR2 YFSETQ. V shed 0 bases, J shed 2 bases, and the junction held 7 bases outside the gene matches. The CDR3 bases are TGCGCCAGCAGCTTGGGGTACCGGGACAGGGGTCAAGAGACCCAGTACTTC. Translating it yields CASSLGYRDRGQETQYF.

The gene calls are TRBV2 and TRBJ2-7; possibly TRBD1 for D (5 bases). Deletions cut 8 bases from V and 2 bases from J, with 10 bases between. The V gene's germline CDR1 is SNHLY and CDR2 FYNNEI. There are 12 residues in the CDR3. CDR3 nucleotides: TGTGCCAGCCGTCAGGGTCCCTACGAGCAGTACTTC. Its protein product is CASRQGPYEQYF.

The chain couples TRBV28 to TRBJ2-7, with TRBD2 matching over 12 bases. This CDR3 comprises 15 residues. The germline V gene has CDR1 MDHEN and CDR2 SYDVKM. With 5 bases clipped from V and 0 bases from J, the junction kept 2 bases outside the gene matches. The CDR3 coding sequence is TGTGCCAGCAGTGTGACTAGCGGGAGCTCCTACGAGCAGTACTTC. Protein: CASSVTSGSSYEQYF.